The table lists the clone carrying this T cell receptor beta chain with a few counts. Its antigen is currently unknown. This entry comes from a study of beta chain features in type 1 diabetes. Broader study findings: Comparison showed that naive, central memory and Treg TCRB repertoires appeared more similar among patients than among healthy donors. Cells with high TCR expression could be over-represented by cDNA sequencing.

A sort by CD45RO/CCR7/CD25/CD127/CD95/CD27 yielded CD4+ naive, central memory, regulatory and stem cell-like memory cells. The CDR3 is 14 residues long. Germline lookup yields CDR1 KGHSH and CDR2 LQKENI. Trimming stripped 3 bases from V and 0 bases from J, with 9 bases between. Expressed TCRB transcripts were sequenced after all isolated RNA was converted to cDNA. Sequencing was performed with immunoSEQ multiplex PCR; in TCRdb, only in-frame clones are kept and a portion is missing. In the table there are roughly 450,000 clones, about 15% of which are singletons. Sequenced sample: naive CD4+ T cells from blood. The genes are TRBV18 and TRBJ2-7; D not resolved. This clonotype originated in a man aged 30 to 39 in good health. The CDR3 DNA sequence: TGTGCCAGCTCACCTAGGTCGAGCTCCTACGAGCAGTACTTC. This codes for CASSPRSSSYEQYF.